These 16 T cell receptor beta chains were all obtained from the same sample, sequenced in a study of shared clonotypes between healthy human individuals (dated by TCRdb to the early 2020s). To prepare the library, the immunoSEQ multiplex PCR assay was applied. Here the immuneACCESS table is served through TCRdb, limited to in-frame sequences with V and J called. Missing clones are a known gap in these copies; in checked studies unresolved V genes cover under half, and the rest lacks a known reason. Here the sample has some 700,000 clones; 90% occur a single time. The top ten hold about 34% of the sample. Sequencing was carried out using memory CD8+ T cells from PBMCs. The sample's cell subset or site label, decoded: CD45RO+ cells pooled with CCR7-negative TemRA cells. All receptors derive from a young man in good health. Some clones in this sample may be carry-over from other donors' samples.

The rearrangement joins TRBV28 to TRBJ2-7; TRBD2 is a possible D gene (5 bases). The CDR3 loop spans 15 amino acids. Germline V lookup: CDR1 MDHEN, CDR2 SYDVKM. The V and J ends lost 1 base and 0 bases respectively, with 10 bases between them. The CDR3 loop is CASSLYAGNSYEQYF. In DNA, the CDR3 is TGTGCCAGCAGTTTATATGCGGGTAACTCCTACGAGCAGTACTTC.

This clone occurred once. The V gene is TRBV7-9, the J gene TRBJ2-7; D remains ambiguous. The V end was cut by 1 base, the J end by 4 bases, with 5 bases between. The CDR3 sequence is 12 residues long. The germline V gene has CDR1 SEHNR and CDR2 FQNEAQ (reference sequence). In DNA form, the CDR3 reads TGTGCCAGCAGCTTAGACCATTACGAGCAGTACTTC. This translates into CASSLDHYEQYF.

The chain combines TRBV30 with TRBJ1-2; D uncertain. The CDR3 has 13 amino acids. Germline V gene lookup returns CDR1 GTSNPN and CDR2 SVGIG (reference sequence). CDR3: CGTRRGEGYGYTF. The CDR3, as DNA: TGTGGGACCCGGCGGGGAGAGGGCTATGGCTACACCTTC.

The chain employs TRBV19 and TRBJ2-3; D remains ambiguous. Trimming removed 0 bases at V and 3 bases at J, with 13 bases between. The CDR3 has 16 residues. Germline V CDR1 and CDR2: LNHDA, SQIVND (reference sequence). Here the CDR3 DNA reads TGTGCCAGTAGTATAGATCCAAGGGTTTTTACAGATACGCAGTATTTT. The encoded protein is CASSIDPRVFTDTQYF.

The chain recombines TRBV15 with TRBJ2-7; 8 bases align to TRBD1. The CDR3 has 14 amino acids. Germline V gene data show CDR1 as LNHNV and CDR2 as YYDKDF (reference sequence). V dropped 5 bases and J dropped 6; count of bases not matched to a gene: 9. In nucleotides, the CDR3 is TGTGCCACCAGCGAAGACAGGGGCAGCGGCGAGCAGTACTTC. It is translated as CATSEDRGSGEQYF.

The chain links TRBV2 to TRBJ2-7; 9 bases fit TRBD2. The V gene end was trimmed by 5 bases and the J gene end by 8 bases; junction bases not matched to a gene: 10. CDR1 is SNHLY, CDR2 FYNNEI, per germline. The CDR3 has 14 amino acids. The CDR3 sequence is CASSLAGFGPQQYF. CDR3 bases: TGTGCCAGCAGTCTAGCGGGGTTCGGCCCGCAGCAGTACTTC. The full variable domain, with the rest looked up from reference TRBV2 and TRBJ2-7, is EPEVTQTPSHQVTQMGQEVILRCVPISNHLYFYWYRQILGQKVEFLVSFYNNEISEKSEIFDDQFSVERPDGSNFTLKIRSTKLEDSAMYFCASSLAGFGPQQYFGPGTRLTVT.

The rearrangement joins TRBV29-1 to TRBJ2-6; unclear D gene. The V and J ends lost 3 bases and 1 base respectively, with 16 bases between them. CDR3 length: 17 amino acids. In germline, CDR1 is SQVTM, CDR2 ANQGSEA. The CDR3 sequence: CSVDSWSASSGANVLTF. The CDR3 DNA reads as TGCAGCGTTGATTCTTGGAGTGCCAGTTCTGGGGCCAACGTCCTGACTTTC.

The chain carries TRBV27 and TRBJ1-5, with 8 bases matching TRBD1. Germline values: CDR1 MNHEY, CDR2 SMNVEV (reference sequence). This CDR3 has 16 residues. V lost 5 bases, J lost 3 bases, and 9 bases stayed unmatched. Here the CDR3 DNA reads TGTGCCAGCAGTCCCGAGACAGGGGTGATCAATCAGCCCCAGCATTTT. Residues: CASSPETGVINQPQHF.

This chain links TRBV5-4 with TRBJ2-4, with 8 bases lining up with TRBD2. This CDR3 spans 13 amino acids. Unmatched junction bases numbered 3, after V lost 2 bases and J lost 8 bases. Per germline, CDR1 SGHNT and CDR2 YYREEE (reference sequence). The CDR3 bases are TGTGCCAGCAGCTTTGGTAGCGGGGACATTCAGTACTTC. This sequence encodes CASSFGSGDIQYF.

The rearrangement links TRBV27 to TRBJ1-2; D is perhaps TRBD1 (6 bases). The germline CDR1 and CDR2 sequences are MNHEY and SMNVEV (reference sequence). The CDR3 is made up of 15 amino acids. Trimming pared 3 bases from V and 1 base from J, leaving 12 bases between. In DNA, the CDR3 is TGTGCCAGCAGTTTCGTGGGGGCGGGTAACTATGGCTACACCTTC. It translates to CASSFVGAGNYGYTF.

Of note for this clone: A junction boundary mismatches the germline segment, possibly from a read error. This chain uses TRBV4-3 with TRBJ2-7, with 11 bases matching TRBD1. This CDR3 has 15 residues. Germline V lookup: CDR1 LGHNA, CDR2 YSLEER. CDR3 sequence reads: CANSQEGTGGYEQYF. The DNA of the CDR3 is TGCGCCAACAGCCAAGAGGGGACAGGGGGCTACGAGCAGTACTTC.

The rearrangement joins TRBV27 to TRBJ2-7; no reliable D call. The CDR3 has 12 residues. The germline V gene encodes CDR1 MNHEY and CDR2 SMNVEV (reference sequence). Trimming cost V 5 bases and J 4 bases, with 9 bases left between them. CDR3 in amino acids: CASSGLGYEQYF. In DNA, the CDR3 is TGTGCCAGCAGTGGCCTAGGGTACGAGCAGTACTTC.

The chain employs TRBV4-1 and TRBJ1-1, with D possibly matching TRBD1 (5 bases). Trimming removed 2 bases from V and 4 bases from J, with 23 bases in between. Germline CDR1 and CDR2: MGHRA and YSYEKL. The CDR3 is 18 amino acids. The CDR3 coding sequence is TGCGCCAGCAGCCAATCGGGGGACCTCGCTACCTCGGTCACTGAAGCTTTCTTT. Its translation: CASSQSGDLATSVTEAFF.

This clone came up a few times. The rearrangement uses TRBV7-9 and TRBJ2-3; TRBD2 matches at 7 bases. Germline V gene data show CDR1 as SEHNR and CDR2 as FQNEAQ (reference sequence). The ends lost 5 bases at V and 4 bases at J; junction bases unmatched: 6. This CDR3 comprises 14 residues. CDR3 sequence: CASSRAGVADTQYF. The CDR3 DNA is TGTGCCAGCAGCCGGGCGGGAGTTGCAGATACGCAGTATTTT. The full variable domain, completed using reference TRBV7-9 and TRBJ2-3, is DTGVSQNPRHKITKRGQNVTFRCDPISEHNRLYWYRQTLGQGPEFLTYFQNEAQLEKSRLLSDRFSAERPKGSFSTLEIQRTEQGDSAMYLCASSRAGVADTQYFGPGTRLTVL.

The V gene is TRBV11-2, the J gene TRBJ2-3, with D perhaps being TRBD1 or TRBD2 (5 bases each). The germline V gene has CDR1 SGHAT and CDR2 FQNNGV. V lost 0 bases to trimming and J lost 1 base, with 11 bases between them. CDR3 length: 16 residues. The CDR3 sequence: CASSLDVQGGTDTQYF. The CDR3 nucleotides are TGTGCCAGCAGCTTAGATGTTCAGGGAGGCACAGATACGCAGTATTTT.

This chain joins TRBV29-1 and TRBJ1-2, with 7 bases matching TRBD1. This CDR3 contains 15 residues. V shed 1 base, J shed 4 bases, and the junction held 9 bases outside the gene matches. Germline CDR1 and CDR2: SQVTM and ANQGSEA. The CDR3 DNA reads as TGCAGCGTTGAAGTCCCGCACAGGGGTGGCTATGGCTACACCTTC. It translates to CSVEVPHRGGYGYTF.